A single T cell receptor beta chain is shown here with its context. Its antigen is not yet known. No per-base quality is available; no much larger clone lies one base away. Enrolling through a virtual design, the prospective study's participants ranged in age from roughly 18 to 90 years and lived across roughly 23 United States geographic areas. To assign participants to cohorts, the prospective study relied on clinical history that participants themselves reported in a screening survey and a study questionnaire. In the prospective study, whole blood, serum and a nasopharyngeal or oropharyngeal swab were collected from each participant by mobile phlebotomists. Prospective study participants could optionally give additional blood draws and questionnaires over an approximately two-month period. Before DNA extraction, blood samples from the prospective study were shipped at room temperature or frozen.

Taken from cysteine to phenylalanine, the CDR3 has 13 residues. CDR3 DNA is the only sequence kept; it has 39 bases, read in frame from the first base. Taken from the germline V gene, the CDR1 and CDR2 loops are MNHEY and SVGEGT. V trim: 6 bases; J trim: 7 bases; unmatched bases: 9. The sample is drawn from a study of blood T cell repertoires in COVID-19 (TCRdb year 2020). Background on the whole study: Samples from collaborators originated in the United States, Italy and Spain and spanned both the acute and convalescent phases of COVID-19. Where HLA class I and class II types were available, the types were taken from metadata supplied by the sample provider, not from assay-based typing. Subjects who had been exposed to COVID-19, were actively infected with it, or had recovered from it provided the deeply sampled blood TCRbeta repertoires that made up the dataset. Nearly every sample came with metadata listing a de-identified subject ID, COVID-19 status, age in years and sex. The repertoires were released in a freely available public database intended as a resource for research on the immune response to SARS-CoV-2. The prospective study material was composed of cDNA or gDNA derived from T cells, B-cell-depleted T cells, or PBMCs. Samples were obtained from the ongoing ImmuneRACE study (first 160 participants) and from 1,254 subjects provided by 6 global collaborators.

General study outcomes and caveats: Clinical and demographic metadata were provided uncurated, with the amount varying by source and participant.

TCRbeta CDR3 regions were amplified from genomic DNA using the immunoSEQ Assay, a bias-controlled multiplex PCR. As for how the authors treated the data: The number of nucleated cells in each sample was estimated by amplification of reference gene primers within the assay. Sequence reads were collapsed and filtered to measure the absolute abundance of every unique TCRbeta CDR3 rearrangement. For each sample, productive Simpson clonality was calculated as the square root of Simpson's diversity index across productive rearrangements. TCRdb stores this immuneACCESS table with in-frame sequences only. Part of the clones is absent; in the studies checked, under half of the shortfall reflects unresolved V genes, and no reason is known for the rest. V, J and clone size were drawn from that table, and D and trimming were deduced from the DNA. This sample gives about 280,000 clones in total; 70% to 90% of them show up just once. Approximately 4% of the sample rests with the top ten.

This sequence was found in a woman aged 25 to 45 with acute COVID-19. The rearrangement joined TRBV6-2 or TRBV6-3 to TRBJ2-7; the junction holds 7 bases that match TRBD2. Sequencing input: PBMCs or T cells enriched from blood (not recorded which). The DNA sequence follows: TGTGCCAGCAGCCAAGGACTAGGCGGAGAGCAGTACTTC. Its product reads: CASSQGLGGEQYF.